This T cell receptor (beta chain) was profiled in a study of OX40 agonist ivuxolimab in advanced cancers. This clone was seen once. Sequenced by immunoSEQ multiplex PCR; TCRdb stores in-frame clones only, minus some. In the table there are around 68,000 clones, approximately 90% of which are singletons. The specimen comprised CD4+ or CD8+ T cells sorted from blood, sampled in a trial of the OX40 agonist ivuxolimab. The origin of this receptor is an adult with an advanced solid tumor such as melanoma, head and neck, liver or kidney cancer.

The CDR3 sequence: CASSGAANEKLFF. CDR3 in DNA: TGTGCCAGCAGCGGGGCGGCTAATGAAAAACTGTTTTTT. This chain connects TRBV11-3 to TRBJ1-4, with TRBD1 as a possible D gene (5 bases). The CDR3 runs 13 residues. Germline CDR1 is SGHNT and CDR2 is YENEEA. Trimming removed 5 bases at V and 3 bases at J, with 7 bases between.